What follows are 27 T cell receptor beta chains derived from one specimen sequenced in a study of post-analysis software for immune sequencing data. Overall study findings and caveats: Compared with controls, patients had more of 4 to 6 TRBV segments, including TRBV5-6, TRBV5-1 and TRBV20-1.

These receptors lack a known antigen. TCR beta cDNA libraries had unique molecular identifiers. TCRdb analysed the PCR reads with MiXCR anew, one entry per CDR3 protein. This sample yields hundreds of thousands of distinct CDR3 sequences, of which roughly 58% are seen a single time; approximately 4.5% belongs to the top ten. Sample: blood. These receptors all come from a girl between 5 and 17 years old with multiple sclerosis.

This chain connects TRBV28 to TRBJ1-2, with 7 bases lining up with TRBD1. Germline V gene lookup returns CDR1 MDHEN and CDR2 SYDVKM. CDR3 length equals 13 residues. V gave up 6 bases and J gave up 5 bases; unmatched junction bases: 6. CDR3 region: CASRTPGQYGYTF. CDR3 bases: TGTGCCAGCAGGACCCCGGGACAGTATGGCTACACCTTC.

The chain is built from TRBV5-1 and TRBJ2-2; TRBD2 agrees at 9 bases. Trimming took 2 bases from V and 4 from J; bases not matched to a gene: 18. Germline V gives CDR1 SGHRS, CDR2 YFSETQ. CDR3 length: 20 residues. CDR3 in amino acids: CASSFGQVLGLAGRTGELFF. Written as DNA, the CDR3 is TGCGCCAGCAGCTTCGGACAGGTTCTTGGGCTAGCGGGGCGCACCGGGGAGCTGTTTTTT.

The chain employs TRBV2 and TRBJ2-5; 11 nucleotides agree with TRBD1. The better agreement between TRBJ2-7 and the DNA end casts doubt on the J call. This CDR3 region has 18 residues. CDR1 is SNHLY and CDR2 is FYNNEI in the germline V gene. The chain's CDR3 is CASSDPSIMDRGLYEQYF. Here the CDR3 DNA reads TGTGCCAGCAGTGATCCCTCAATCATGGACAGGGGGCTGTACGAGCAGTACTTC.

This clonotype was seen only a few times. The chain is built from TRBV5-1 and TRBJ2-5; TRBD2 is a possible D gene (5 bases). Gene TRBJ2-7 matches the end of the DNA better, so the J call may be wrong. Germline CDR1 is SGHRS and CDR2 is YFSETQ. This CDR3 contains 14 residues. The CDR3 here is CASSLERASDEQYF. For the CDR3, the DNA is TGCGCCAGCAGCTTGGAGAGGGCGTCGGACGAGCAGTACTTC.

The chain combines TRBV20-1 with TRBJ2-6; D uncertain. The germline CDR1 and CDR2 sequences are DFQATT and SNEGSKA (reference sequence). CDR3 size: 14 residues. The V end lost 4 bases, the J end lost 1 base, and 8 bases lay between the germline ends. The CDR3 DNA reads TGCAGTGCTACTCCAGGATCTGGGGCCAACGTCCTGACTTTC. Its protein product is CSATPGSGANVLTF.

This clonotype was counted between two and nine times. The CDR3 region has the DNA TGTGCCAGCACCCCCGACAGGTACGCCTACGAGCAGTACTTC. Translated, it gives CASTPDRYAYEQYF. The rearrangement links TRBV12-3 or TRBV12-4 to TRBJ2-5; D may be TRBD1 (6 bases). The end of the DNA aligns better with TRBJ2-7, so the J call may be wrong. The CDR3 has 14 residues.

The V and J genes are TRBV6-5 and TRBJ1-2; 7 bases match TRBD1. Germline V gives CDR1 MNHEY, CDR2 SVGAGI. The trim removed 7 bases at V and 8 bases at J, leaving 4 bases unmatched. The CDR3 spans 11 residues. The CDR3 is CASNHRGGYTF. The CDR3 nucleotides are TGTGCCAGCAATCACAGGGGAGGCTACACCTTC.

The chain has TRBV3-1 and TRBJ2-3; D is perhaps TRBD2 (6 bases). This CDR3 is 15 amino acids long. Germline V lookup: CDR1 LGHDT, CDR2 YNNKEL (reference sequence). V was cut by 1 base and J by 2 bases, with 10 bases left in between. CDR3 sequence (DNA): TGTGCCAGCAGCCAAGGTAGGGGACTCACAGATACGCAGTATTTT. The encoded protein is CASSQGRGLTDTQYF.

This clonotype was counted a few times. The gene calls are TRBV29-1 and TRBJ2-4; the D call may be TRBD1 or TRBD2 (7 bases each). TRBJ2-7 matches the DNA end more closely, so the J call is doubtful. The CDR3 has 13 residues. Germline loops: CDR1 SQVTM, CDR2 ANQGSEA. The chain's CDR3 is CSVSGTEGDEQYF. DNA of the CDR3: TGCAGCGTCAGCGGGACAGAGGGCGACGAGCAGTACTTC.

This chain uses TRBV4-1 with TRBJ2-7; D call uncertain. Germline V gene lookup returns CDR1 MGHRA and CDR2 YSYEKL. The CDR3 is 16 residues long. The V gene lost 0 bases and the J gene lost 3 bases, with 15 bases spanning the gap. CDR3 sequence: CASSQDPLGIIYEQYF. In DNA form, the CDR3 reads TGCGCCAGCAGCCAAGATCCCCTAGGCATAATCTACGAGCAGTACTTC.

J is TRBJ2-1 and V is TRBV3-1; possible D gene TRBD2, 6 bases. V was cut by 1 base and J by 4 bases, with 11 bases left in between. CDR3 length: 15 amino acids. Germline V gene lookup returns CDR1 LGHDT and CDR2 YNNKEL (reference sequence). CDR3 sequence reads: CASSQASRGYNEQFF. The CDR3 DNA reads as TGTGCCAGCAGCCAAGCTAGCCGGGGGTACAATGAGCAGTTCTTC.

V usage is TRBV27 and J usage is TRBJ2-3; 7 bases line up with TRBD2. The germline V gene encodes CDR1 MNHEY and CDR2 SMNVEV (reference sequence). The V gene end was trimmed by 7 bases and the J gene end by 0 bases; junction bases not matched to a gene: 7. This CDR3 is built from 15 residues. CDR3 sequence: CASTDQGGSTDTQYF. In DNA form, the CDR3 reads TGTGCCAGCACAGACCAGGGAGGGAGCACAGATACGCAGTATTTT.

V and J are TRBV20-1 and TRBJ1-1; D gene ambiguous. The CDR3 consists of 11 residues. CDR1 and CDR2 from the germline V gene are DFQATT and SNEGSKA (reference sequence). V lost 1 base, J lost 4 bases, and 4 bases lay in between. This CDR3 is CSARVSTEAFF. The CDR3 nucleotides read TGCAGTGCTAGAGTGTCCACTGAAGCTTTCTTT.

This clonotype was seen a handful of times. This chain connects TRBV12-3 or TRBV12-4 to TRBJ1-5; D not certain. This CDR3 is 13 amino acids long. V was trimmed by 1 base and J by 7 bases, leaving 8 bases between them. The CDR3 DNA is TGTGCCAGCAGTTTAGGGAGTCGGCAGCCCCAGCATTTT. Translated, it gives CASSLGSRQPQHF.

This rearrangement joins TRBV5-1 to TRBJ1-1; D not certain. V lost 0 bases to trimming and J lost 2 bases, with 8 bases between them. The CDR3 runs to 14 residues. Germline CDR1 and CDR2: SGHRS and YFSETQ. The CDR3 region has the DNA TGCGCCAGCAGCTTGGAGTCGCAAAACACTGAAGCTTTCTTT. Translated, it gives CASSLESQNTEAFF.

The V call is TRBV2, the J call TRBJ1-6; TRBD1 might be the D (6 bases). With 6 bases removed from V and 4 bases from J, the gap between germline ends came to 10 bases. CDR3 length equals 14 residues. Germline V gene data show CDR1 as SNHLY and CDR2 as FYNNEI. The CDR3 DNA follows: TGTGCCAGCAGAGAACAGGGTTATAATTCACCCCTCCACTTT. Its protein is CASREQGYNSPLHF.

The genes are TRBV12-5 and TRBJ1-1; no clear D gene. The CDR3 covers 13 residues. CDR1 is LGHNT and CDR2 is FRNRAP in the germline V gene. V was shortened by 1 base and J by 1 base, with 4 bases between the two germline ends. This chain's CDR3 is CASGLERNTEAFF. The CDR3 nucleotides are TGTGCTAGTGGTTTGGAGAGGAACACTGAAGCTTTCTTT.

The chain combines TRBV9 with TRBJ2-7; 7 bases map to TRBD2. The CDR3 is 15 residues long. The germline V gene has CDR1 SGDLS and CDR2 YYNGEE. With V trimmed by 1 base and J by 4 bases, 8 bases remained unmatched. CDR3 sequence: CASSVSPSGAYEQYF. Written as DNA, the CDR3 is TGTGCCAGCAGCGTAAGTCCCAGCGGGGCATACGAGCAGTACTTC. The complete variable domain, with remaining parts taken from reference TRBV9 and TRBJ2-7, reads DSGVTQTPKHLITATGQRVTLRCSPRSGDLSVYWYQQSLDQGLQFLIQYYNGEERAKGNILERFSAQQFPDLHSELNLSSLELGDSALYFCASSVSPSGAYEQYFGPGTRLTVT.

The chain has TRBV20-1 and TRBJ2-1, with 8 bases that match TRBD1. With V trimmed by 5 bases and J by 7 bases, 7 bases remained unmatched. The germline V gene has CDR1 DFQATT and CDR2 SNEGSKA (reference sequence). This CDR3 contains 13 residues. CDR3 residues: CSASRTGWNEQFF. The CDR3 DNA follows: TGCAGTGCTTCCCGGACAGGGTGGAATGAGCAGTTCTTC.

This clonotype was counted once. The chain couples TRBV15 to TRBJ2-5; 7 nucleotides line up with TRBD2. With 3 bases clipped from V and 1 base from J, the junction kept 5 bases outside the gene matches. There are 15 residues in the CDR3. Germline V CDR1 and CDR2: LNHNV, YYDKDF (reference sequence). CDR3 bases: TGTGCCACCAGCAGGTCTAGCGGAAGCCAAGAGACCCAGTACTTC. Translation gives CATSRSSGSQETQYF.

This clonotype was seen a few times. V and J are TRBV29-1 and TRBJ2-1; tentative D call: TRBD1 (5 bases). The CDR3 spans 12 residues. Deletions cut 4 bases from V and 6 bases from J, with 10 bases between. CDR1 and CDR2 (germline): SQVTM, ANQGSEA. The CDR3, as DNA: TGCAGCGTTGCCAGGGCCGGCAATGAGCAGTTCTTC. Protein product: CSVARAGNEQFF.

This rearrangement joins TRBV29-1 to TRBJ2-7; possibly TRBD2 for D (6 bases). V gave up 2 bases and J gave up 5 bases, with 10 bases separating them. There are 12 residues in the CDR3. Germline values: CDR1 SQVTM, CDR2 ANQGSEA. Here the CDR3 reads CSVEQGGNEQYF. CDR3 coding DNA: TGCAGCGTTGAACAGGGAGGCAACGAGCAGTACTTC.

The chain joins TRBV5-1 to TRBJ2-1, with 11 bases aligning to TRBD2. The trim removed 0 bases at V and 9 bases at J, leaving 5 bases unmatched. CDR1 and CDR2 from the germline V gene are SGHRS and YFSETQ. This CDR3 has 15 amino acids. The CDR3, as DNA: TGCGCCAGCAGCTTGGCTAGCGGGAGGTTAGGTGAGCAGTTCTTC. Translated: CASSLASGRLGEQFF.

The chain carries TRBV20-1 and TRBJ2-3, with 9 bases that match TRBD2. Germline V gene lookup returns CDR1 DFQATT and CDR2 SNEGSKA (reference sequence). J gave up 2 bases and V 5 bases, and 5 bases lay outside the gene matches. The CDR3 totals 14 residues. DNA of the CDR3: TGCAGTGCTGTAGCGGGGGCATACACAGATACGCAGTATTTT. This sequence encodes CSAVAGAYTDTQYF.

The gene calls are TRBV9 and TRBJ1-2, with unresolved D. The V gene's germline CDR1 is SGDLS and CDR2 YYNGEE. V was pared by 4 bases and J by 3 bases, with 19 bases between. The CDR3 is made up of 16 amino acids. The CDR3 nucleotides are TGTGCCAGCAGCATACATACGGGAGCCTATCACTATGGCTACACCTTC. This sequence encodes CASSIHTGAYHYGYTF.

This clonotype was seen only a few times. The rearrangement joins TRBV6-2 or TRBV6-3 to TRBJ2-7, with D perhaps TRBD2 (5 bases). Germline V lookup: CDR1 MNHEY, CDR2 SVGEGT. CDR3 size: 13 residues. Trimming pared 6 bases from V and 2 bases from J, leaving 11 bases between. The CDR3 spells CASRFRGTYEQYF. The CDR3 region has the DNA TGTGCCAGCAGGTTTCGGGGTACCTACGAGCAGTACTTC.

The gene calls are TRBV12-3 or TRBV12-4 and TRBJ2-7, with TRBD2 matching over 8 bases. This CDR3 is 14 amino acids long. Trimming removed 8 bases from V and 2 bases from J; junction bases left unmatched: 8. In DNA form, the CDR3 reads TGTGCCAGCCGTGAGAGAGCGGGAGCCTACGAGCAGTACTTC. Translating gives CASRERAGAYEQYF.